The TCR beta chain under discussion was sequenced for a study of CD8 T cells in Susac syndrome. About 0.45 to 1 ug RNA was reverse transcribed with random hexamers. The immunoSEQ assay covered 54 Vbeta and 13 Jbeta segments for CDR3. TCRdb redid the calling of the immunoSEQ multiplex PCR reads with MiXCR, one entry per CDR3 protein. The top ten hold 0.5% to 0.8% of the sample, which has tens of thousands of distinct CDR3 sequences, roughly 95% seen once. The CDR3 sequence is 13 residues long. V was clipped by 4 bases and J by 2 bases, with 9 bases between them. The sample comprised CD8+ T cells from PBMCs. This receptor was obtained from a human donor with Susac syndrome. The chain has TRBV12-3 or TRBV12-4 and TRBJ2-7; D unresolved. The CDR3 region has the DNA TGTGCCAGCAGTTCTGACCTCCCCTACGAGCAGTACTTC. This encodes CASSSDLPYEQYF.